Sequencing of this TCR beta chain was carried out in a study of PD-L1 blockade in urothelial cancer. Study-level background: Males with bladder-origin urothelial cancer constituted twenty-five of 29 patients.

Method: immunoSEQ multiplex PCR; TCRdb's copy keeps in-frame clones and lacks some. The repertoire holds 30,000 to 40,000 clones, with around 90% as singletons. This clonotype originated in a man aged 65 to 85 with urothelial cancer. The sequenced sample was PBMCs, obtained around atezolizumab (anti-PD-L1) treatment.

The CDR3 region has the DNA TGTGCCAGCAGCCGAGCAACTAATGAAAAACTGTTTTTT. This codes for CASSRATNEKLFF. The V call is TRBV7-9, the J call TRBJ1-4; D is ambiguous. Per the germline V gene, CDR1 is SEHNR and CDR2 is FQNEAQ (reference sequence). V lost 5 bases and J lost 0, with 4 bases in between. The CDR3 covers 13 residues.